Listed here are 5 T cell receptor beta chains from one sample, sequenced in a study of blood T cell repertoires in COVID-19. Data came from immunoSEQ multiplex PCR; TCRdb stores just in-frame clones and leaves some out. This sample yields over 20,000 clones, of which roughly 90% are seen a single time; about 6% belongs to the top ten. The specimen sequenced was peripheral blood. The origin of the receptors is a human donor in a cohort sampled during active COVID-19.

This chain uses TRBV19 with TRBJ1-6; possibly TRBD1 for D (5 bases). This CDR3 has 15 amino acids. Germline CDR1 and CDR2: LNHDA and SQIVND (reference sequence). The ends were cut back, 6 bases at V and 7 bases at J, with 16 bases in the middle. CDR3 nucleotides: TGTGCCAGTAGCTCCGGGCAGGGCGTAAATTCACCCCTCCACTTT. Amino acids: CASSSGQGVNSPLHF.

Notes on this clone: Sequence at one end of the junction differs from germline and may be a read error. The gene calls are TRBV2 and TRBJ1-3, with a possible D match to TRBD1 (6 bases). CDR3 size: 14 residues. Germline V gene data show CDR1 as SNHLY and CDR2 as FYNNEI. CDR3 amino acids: CASSEDSIGNIIYF. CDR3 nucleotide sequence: TGTGCCAGCAGTGAGGACAGTATTGGAAACATCATATATTTT.

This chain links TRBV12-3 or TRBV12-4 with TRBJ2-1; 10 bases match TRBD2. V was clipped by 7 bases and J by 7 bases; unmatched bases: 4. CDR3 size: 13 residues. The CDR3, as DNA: TGTGCCAGCAAGGCTAGCGGGAGAAATGAGCAGTTCTTC. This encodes CASKASGRNEQFF.

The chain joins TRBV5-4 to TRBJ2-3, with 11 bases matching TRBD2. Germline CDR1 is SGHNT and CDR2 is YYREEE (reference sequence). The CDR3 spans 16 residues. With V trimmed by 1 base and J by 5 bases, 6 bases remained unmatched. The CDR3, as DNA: TGTGCCAGCAGCTTGAGACTAGCGGGATCCGGAGATACGCAGTATTTT. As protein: CASSLRLAGSGDTQYF.

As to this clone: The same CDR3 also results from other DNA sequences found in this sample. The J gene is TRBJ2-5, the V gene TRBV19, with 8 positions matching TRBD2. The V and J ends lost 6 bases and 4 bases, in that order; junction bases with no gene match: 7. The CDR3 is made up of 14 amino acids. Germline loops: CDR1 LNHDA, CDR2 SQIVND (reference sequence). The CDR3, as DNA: TGTGCCAGTAGCCGAGCGGGAGTACGAGAGACCCAGTACTTC. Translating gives CASSRAGVRETQYF.